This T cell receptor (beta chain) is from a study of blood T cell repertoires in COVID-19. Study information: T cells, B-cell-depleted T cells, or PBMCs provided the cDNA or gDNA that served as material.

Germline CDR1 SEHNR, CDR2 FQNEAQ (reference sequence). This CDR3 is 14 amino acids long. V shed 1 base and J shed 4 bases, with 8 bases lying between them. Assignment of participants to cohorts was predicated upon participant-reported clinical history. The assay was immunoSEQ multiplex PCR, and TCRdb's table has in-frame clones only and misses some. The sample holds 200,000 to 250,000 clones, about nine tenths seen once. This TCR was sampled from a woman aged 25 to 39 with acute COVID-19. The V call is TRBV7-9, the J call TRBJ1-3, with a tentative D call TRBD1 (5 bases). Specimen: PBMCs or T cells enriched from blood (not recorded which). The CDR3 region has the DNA TGTGCCAGCAGCTTAGTCAGGGCGGGAAACACCATATATTTT. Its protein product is CASSLVRAGNTIYF.